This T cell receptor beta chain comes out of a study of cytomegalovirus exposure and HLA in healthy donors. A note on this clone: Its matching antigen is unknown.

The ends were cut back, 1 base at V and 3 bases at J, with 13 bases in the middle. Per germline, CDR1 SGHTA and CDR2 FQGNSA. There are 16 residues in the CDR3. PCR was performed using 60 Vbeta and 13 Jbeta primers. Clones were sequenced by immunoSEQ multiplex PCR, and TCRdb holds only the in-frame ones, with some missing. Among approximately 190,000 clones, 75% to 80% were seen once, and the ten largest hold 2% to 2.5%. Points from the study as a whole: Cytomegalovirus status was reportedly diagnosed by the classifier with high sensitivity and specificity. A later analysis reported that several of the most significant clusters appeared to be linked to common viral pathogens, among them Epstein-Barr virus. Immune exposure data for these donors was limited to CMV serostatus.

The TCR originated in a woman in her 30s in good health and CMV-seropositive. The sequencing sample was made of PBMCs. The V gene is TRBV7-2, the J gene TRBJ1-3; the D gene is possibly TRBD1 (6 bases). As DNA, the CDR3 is TGTGCCAGCAGCTTAGTGTCAGGGGTTAGTGGAAACACCATATATTTT. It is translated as CASSLVSGVSGNTIYF.